This entry concerns a single T cell receptor (beta chain). The data stem from a study of graft-versus-host responses after intestinal transplantation. Notes on the study in general: The recipient marrow held GvH clones, and some of them showed up first in ileum or blood.

There were some 200,000 CFSE-labeled responder cells plated together with some 200,000 irradiated, violet-dye-labeled stimulator cells. Sequencing was performed with immunoSEQ multiplex PCR; in TCRdb, only in-frame clones are kept and a portion is missing. The sample consists of about 12,000 clones, about a third of them appearing once. The CDR3 totals 14 residues. Germline assignment: CDR1 MGHRA and CDR2 YSYEKL. V gave up 4 bases and J gave up 1 base, with 8 bases separating them. Material: alloreactive CD8+ T cells from a mixed lymphocyte reaction culture, obtained before intestinal transplant. Documented subset: CFSE-low proliferating T cells sorted from roughly six-day pre-transplant mixed lymphocyte reaction (GvH or HvG direction). The sequence was obtained from a human patient who received an intestinal transplant. This chain joins TRBV4-1 and TRBJ2-1; D is uncertain. The CDR3 region is CASSPRTSYNEQFF. Here the CDR3 DNA reads TGCGCCAGCAGCCCGCGCACGTCCTACAATGAGCAGTTCTTC.